The 27 T cell receptor beta chains listed next were all sequenced from one sample in a study of shared clonotypes between healthy human individuals. Sequencing used immunoSEQ multiplex PCR; TCRdb keeps in-frame clones, though not all of them. The table includes 2 million to 2.5 million clones, roughly 96% detected once. The sample consisted of naive CD4+ T cells sorted from blood. Subset denoted: CD45RA+ positively selected. Receptor source: a man aged 18 to 29 in good health.

The chain recombines TRBV28 with TRBJ1-3, with D maybe TRBD1 (5 bases). This CDR3 has 14 amino acids. V shed 8 bases and J shed 2 bases, with 13 bases lying between them. Germline V lookup: CDR1 MDHEN, CDR2 SYDVKM. The CDR3 protein is CASGRQWPGNTIYF. The CDR3 nucleotides are TGTGCCAGCGGTAGACAGTGGCCTGGAAACACCATATATTTT.

The chain couples TRBV7-9 to TRBJ2-5, with TRBD1 identical over 7 bases. CDR3 length: 13 amino acids. J lost 5 bases, V lost 8 bases, and 8 bases had no gene match. Germline CDR1 is SEHNR and CDR2 is FQNEAQ (reference sequence). The CDR3 DNA reads TGTGCCAGCCGGATGACAGGGTCGGAGACCCAGTACTTC. It specifies CASRMTGSETQYF.

A remark on this clone: Other DNA variants within this sample encode the same CDR3. The rearrangement joins TRBV20-1 to TRBJ1-2, with no clear D. Per germline, CDR1 DFQATT and CDR2 SNEGSKA (reference sequence). The CDR3 spans 11 residues. Trimming removed 4 bases from V and 7 bases from J, with 10 bases in between. The CDR3 spells CSATGVGGYTF. The CDR3 nucleotides read TGCAGTGCTACCGGGGTGGGTGGCTACACCTTC.

CDR3 in amino acids: CASSDDRGQETQYF. The CDR3 region has the DNA TGTGCCAGCAGTGATGACAGGGGGCAAGAGACCCAGTACTTC. The genes are TRBV2 and TRBJ2-5; 9 bases agree with TRBD1. Germline assignment: CDR1 SNHLY and CDR2 FYNNEI. V trimming: 3 bases; J trimming: 2 bases; junction bases outside the gene matches: 1. The CDR3 runs to 14 residues.

This chain joins TRBV6-6 and TRBJ1-5; D unresolved. The CDR3 loop spans 12 amino acids. Trimming pared 5 bases from V and 4 bases from J, leaving 6 bases between. Per the germline V gene, CDR1 is MNHNY and CDR2 is SVGAGI (reference sequence). In DNA form, the CDR3 reads TGTGCCAGCAGTCTTCCTAATCAGCCCCAGCATTTT. Protein product: CASSLPNQPQHF.

The rearrangement joins TRBV9 to TRBJ2-2; D not resolved. CDR3 size: 15 residues. V was pared by 5 bases and J by 0 bases, with 11 bases between. Germline V gene data show CDR1 as SGDLS and CDR2 as YYNGEE. In nucleotides, the CDR3 is TGTGCCAGCAGTCTCTCGCCCGCGAACACCGGGGAGCTGTTTTTT. It translates to CASSLSPANTGELFF.

Comment on this clone: This CDR3 is also generated by other DNA sequences in the sample. The chain recombines TRBV5-1 with TRBJ1-1; TRBD1 aligns across 9 bases. The V gene end was trimmed by 3 bases and the J gene end by 1 base; junction bases not matched to a gene: 4. The CDR3 sequence is 15 residues long. Germline V gene sequence: CDR1 SGHRS, CDR2 YFSETQ. The CDR3 coding sequence is TGCGCCAGCAGCTCAGGGACAGGGACGAACACTGAAGCTTTCTTT. Translation gives CASSSGTGTNTEAFF.

As for this clone: In the same sample, other DNA sequences code for this CDR3. The rearrangement links TRBV5-1 to TRBJ2-7; TRBD1 agrees at 9 bases. Per the germline V gene, CDR1 is SGHRS and CDR2 is YFSETQ. The ends lost 3 bases at V and 1 base at J; junction bases unmatched: 2. The CDR3 has 14 amino acids. The chain's CDR3 is CASSSGTGSYEQYF. The CDR3 DNA follows: TGCGCCAGCAGCTCCGGGACAGGGTCCTACGAGCAGTACTTC.

This sequence joins TRBV19 and TRBJ1-2; 7 nucleotides align to TRBD1. The ends lost 6 bases at V and 8 bases at J; junction bases unmatched: 12. The CDR3 contains 14 residues. Germline CDR1 LNHDA, CDR2 SQIVND (reference sequence). CDR3 nucleotides: TGTGCCAGTAGCACCGGGGGACAGAAAGGCGGCTACACCTTC. This gives the protein CASSTGGQKGGYTF.

The chain has TRBV11-2 and TRBJ2-3; D gene unclear. This CDR3 is 14 amino acids long. CDR1 is SGHAT and CDR2 is FQNNGV in the germline V gene. Deletions cut 2 bases from V and 2 bases from J, with 8 bases between. The CDR3 is CASSLNGNTDTQYF. The CDR3 DNA reads as TGTGCCAGCAGCTTAAACGGCAACACAGATACGCAGTATTTT.

With respect to this clone: The same CDR3 is also encoded by other DNA sequences in this sample. CDR3 nucleotides: TGCAGTGCTAGAGGGCCCGGGGAGCTGTTTTTT. Protein product: CSARGPGELFF. The chain combines TRBV20-1 with TRBJ2-2; D is unresolved. Per the germline V gene, CDR1 is DFQATT and CDR2 is SNEGSKA (reference sequence). V gave up 1 base and J gave up 6 bases, with 3 bases separating them. The CDR3 totals 11 residues.

The chain uses TRBV10-1 and TRBJ2-3; 8 bases line up with TRBD1. Trimming at V came to 6 bases and at J to 6 bases, leaving 8 bases not matched to a gene. The CDR3 is 14 amino acids. Looked up from germline, CDR1 is WNHNN and CDR2 is SYGVQD (reference sequence). Here the CDR3 reads CASSEPGQDDTQYF. The CDR3 DNA is TGCGCCAGCAGCGAACCGGGACAGGATGATACGCAGTATTTT.

The V call is TRBV27, the J call TRBJ1-6, with D tentatively TRBD1 (6 bases). Germline CDR1 MNHEY, CDR2 SMNVEV (reference sequence). Trimming removed 2 bases from V and 9 bases from J, with 11 bases in between. The CDR3 has 14 amino acids. The chain's CDR3 is CASSLLEGGSPLHF. CDR3 in DNA: TGTGCCAGCAGTTTACTGGAAGGGGGTTCACCCCTCCACTTT.

The rearrangement joins TRBV5-1 to TRBJ2-1; perhaps TRBD2 as D (6 bases). V lost 3 bases, J lost 5 bases, and 12 bases lay in between. The CDR3 totals 14 residues. Germline CDR1 is SGHRS and CDR2 is YFSETQ. CDR3: CASSSLTSDNEQFF. CDR3 DNA sequence: TGCGCCAGCAGCTCCCTGACTAGTGACAATGAGCAGTTCTTC.

The chain carries TRBV4-1 and TRBJ2-7, with D tentatively TRBD1 or TRBD2 (5 bases each). V was clipped by 1 base and J by 7 bases, with 11 bases between them. The germline gives CDR1 MGHRA, CDR2 YSYEKL. The CDR3 runs to 13 residues. CDR3 amino acids: CASSQALGVEQYF. The CDR3 DNA is TGCGCCAGCAGCCAAGCCTTGGGGGTGGAGCAGTACTTC.

The V and J genes are TRBV5-1 and TRBJ1-5; TRBD1 matches 8 bases. J gave up 7 bases and V 4 bases, and 7 bases lay outside the gene matches. CDR3 length equals 14 residues. The germline CDR1 and CDR2 sequences are SGHRS and YFSETQ. The CDR3 is CASSRTGLGQPQHF. The CDR3 coding sequence is TGCGCCAGCAGCAGGACAGGGCTAGGACAGCCCCAGCATTTT.

J is TRBJ1-5 and V is TRBV7-2; D is undetermined. This CDR3 is 15 amino acids long. The V end was cut by 4 bases, the J end by 8 bases, with 18 bases between. Per the germline V gene, CDR1 is SGHTA and CDR2 is FQGNSA. CDR3 coding DNA: TGTGCCAGCAGCTCACAAGGTGGGGAGTTTGAGCCCCAGCATTTT. Protein product: CASSSQGGEFEPQHF.

About this clone itself: This CDR3 is also generated by other DNA sequences in the sample. The chain links TRBV19 to TRBJ2-7, with 9 bases lining up with TRBD1. V was pared by 4 bases and J by 1 base, with 2 bases of the junction left unmatched. This CDR3 region has 14 residues. Germline lookup yields CDR1 LNHDA and CDR2 SQIVND (reference sequence). CDR3 sequence (DNA): TGTGCCAGTAGTACGGGGACAGGGTCCTACGAGCAGTACTTC. It codes for CASSTGTGSYEQYF. Full variable domain (missing parts from reference TRBV19 and TRBJ2-7): DGGITQSPKYLFRKEGQNVTLSCEQNLNHDAMYWYRQDPGQGLRLIYYSQIVNDFQKGDIAEGYSVSREKKESFPLTVTSAQKNPTAFYLCASSTGTGSYEQYFGPGTRLTVT.

This clone was recorded once. The chain combines TRBV7-2 with TRBJ2-7; 8 nucleotides align to TRBD1. V lost 3 bases, J lost 2 bases, and 6 bases stayed unmatched. This CDR3 region has 15 residues. Germline assignment: CDR1 SGHTA and CDR2 FQGNSA. The CDR3: CASSFYRGAAYEQYF. In DNA, the CDR3 is TGTGCCAGCAGCTTCTACAGGGGGGCCGCCTACGAGCAGTACTTC.

The chain links TRBV5-8 to TRBJ1-2, with D unresolved. CDR3 size: 13 residues. Germline V gene data show CDR1 as SGHTS and CDR2 as YDEGEE. V lost 3 bases, J lost 7 bases, and 13 bases lay in between. The CDR3 protein is CASSSLLHSGYTF. The CDR3 DNA follows: TGTGCCAGCAGCTCTTTACTACATAGTGGCTACACCTTC. Complete variable domain (other parts from reference TRBV5-8 and TRBJ1-2): EAGVTQSPTHLIKTRGQQATLRCSPISGHTSVYWYQQALGLGLQFLLWYDEGEERNRGNFPPRFSGRQFPNYSSELNVNALELEDSALYLCASSSLLHSGYTFGSGTRLTVV.

The CDR3 reads CASSQDQGAGGYTF. The CDR3 bases are TGCGCCAGCAGCCAAGATCAGGGGGCAGGAGGCTACACCTTC. The chain has TRBV4-1 and TRBJ1-2, with 8 positions matching TRBD1. The germline gives CDR1 MGHRA, CDR2 YSYEKL. This CDR3 spans 14 amino acids. The V and J ends lost 0 bases and 8 bases, in that order; junction bases with no gene match: 5.

V gene TRBV5-1 combines with J gene TRBJ2-2; D gene unclear. Germline lookup yields CDR1 SGHRS and CDR2 YFSETQ. Trimming pared 3 bases from V and 6 bases from J, leaving 12 bases between. The CDR3 covers 14 residues. CDR3 nucleotides: TGCGCCAGCAGCTATATGATAGGTCCCGGGGAGCTGTTTTTT. This encodes CASSYMIGPGELFF.

This clone was seen ten or more times. The J gene is TRBJ1-5, the V gene TRBV4-1; a possible D gene is TRBD1 (6 bases). Trimming removed 5 bases from V and 0 bases from J, with 17 bases in between. Looked up from germline, CDR1 is MGHRA and CDR2 is YSYEKL. This CDR3 is built from 17 residues. CDR3 amino acids: CASSTRQGTDSNQPQHF. The DNA for the CDR3 is TGCGCCAGCAGCACCAGGCAGGGGACCGATAGCAATCAGCCCCAGCATTTT.

The chain combines TRBV4-1 with TRBJ2-7; D gene uncertain. V was pared by 1 base and J by 1 base, with 11 bases between. The CDR3 runs 15 residues. The germline V gene encodes CDR1 MGHRA and CDR2 YSYEKL. The CDR3, as DNA: TGCGCCAGCAGCCAAGCGGACGCTGCATCCTACGAGCAGTACTTC. It encodes CASSQADAASYEQYF.

The J gene is TRBJ1-1, the V gene TRBV7-9; the D is unclear. Germline assignment: CDR1 SEHNR and CDR2 FQNEAQ (reference sequence). CDR3 length equals 16 residues. V was cut by 3 bases and J by 1 base, with 15 bases left in between. This chain's CDR3 is CASSFPPSQRNTEAFF. DNA for the CDR3: TGTGCCAGCAGCTTTCCCCCTTCTCAGAGGAACACTGAAGCTTTCTTT.

The chain is built from TRBV7-9 and TRBJ1-6, with D possibly TRBD1 on 5 matching bases. The CDR3 contains 13 residues. Trimming left V 1 base short and J 9 bases short, with 7 bases between. The V gene's germline CDR1 is SEHNR and CDR2 FQNEAQ (reference sequence). The CDR3 DNA reads TGTGCCAGCAGCTTAGACGGGGGTTCACCCCTCCACTTT. This gives the protein CASSLDGGSPLHF.

The chain links TRBV5-1 to TRBJ2-2; D unresolved. The CDR3 has 15 residues. CDR1 SGHRS and CDR2 YFSETQ come from the germline V gene. Trimming shortened V by 0 bases and J by 5 bases, and 11 bases separated the two germline ends. In nucleotides, the CDR3 is TGCGCCAGCAGCTTGGCCCGCCTGGAGACCGGGGAGCTGTTTTTT. This codes for CASSLARLETGELFF.